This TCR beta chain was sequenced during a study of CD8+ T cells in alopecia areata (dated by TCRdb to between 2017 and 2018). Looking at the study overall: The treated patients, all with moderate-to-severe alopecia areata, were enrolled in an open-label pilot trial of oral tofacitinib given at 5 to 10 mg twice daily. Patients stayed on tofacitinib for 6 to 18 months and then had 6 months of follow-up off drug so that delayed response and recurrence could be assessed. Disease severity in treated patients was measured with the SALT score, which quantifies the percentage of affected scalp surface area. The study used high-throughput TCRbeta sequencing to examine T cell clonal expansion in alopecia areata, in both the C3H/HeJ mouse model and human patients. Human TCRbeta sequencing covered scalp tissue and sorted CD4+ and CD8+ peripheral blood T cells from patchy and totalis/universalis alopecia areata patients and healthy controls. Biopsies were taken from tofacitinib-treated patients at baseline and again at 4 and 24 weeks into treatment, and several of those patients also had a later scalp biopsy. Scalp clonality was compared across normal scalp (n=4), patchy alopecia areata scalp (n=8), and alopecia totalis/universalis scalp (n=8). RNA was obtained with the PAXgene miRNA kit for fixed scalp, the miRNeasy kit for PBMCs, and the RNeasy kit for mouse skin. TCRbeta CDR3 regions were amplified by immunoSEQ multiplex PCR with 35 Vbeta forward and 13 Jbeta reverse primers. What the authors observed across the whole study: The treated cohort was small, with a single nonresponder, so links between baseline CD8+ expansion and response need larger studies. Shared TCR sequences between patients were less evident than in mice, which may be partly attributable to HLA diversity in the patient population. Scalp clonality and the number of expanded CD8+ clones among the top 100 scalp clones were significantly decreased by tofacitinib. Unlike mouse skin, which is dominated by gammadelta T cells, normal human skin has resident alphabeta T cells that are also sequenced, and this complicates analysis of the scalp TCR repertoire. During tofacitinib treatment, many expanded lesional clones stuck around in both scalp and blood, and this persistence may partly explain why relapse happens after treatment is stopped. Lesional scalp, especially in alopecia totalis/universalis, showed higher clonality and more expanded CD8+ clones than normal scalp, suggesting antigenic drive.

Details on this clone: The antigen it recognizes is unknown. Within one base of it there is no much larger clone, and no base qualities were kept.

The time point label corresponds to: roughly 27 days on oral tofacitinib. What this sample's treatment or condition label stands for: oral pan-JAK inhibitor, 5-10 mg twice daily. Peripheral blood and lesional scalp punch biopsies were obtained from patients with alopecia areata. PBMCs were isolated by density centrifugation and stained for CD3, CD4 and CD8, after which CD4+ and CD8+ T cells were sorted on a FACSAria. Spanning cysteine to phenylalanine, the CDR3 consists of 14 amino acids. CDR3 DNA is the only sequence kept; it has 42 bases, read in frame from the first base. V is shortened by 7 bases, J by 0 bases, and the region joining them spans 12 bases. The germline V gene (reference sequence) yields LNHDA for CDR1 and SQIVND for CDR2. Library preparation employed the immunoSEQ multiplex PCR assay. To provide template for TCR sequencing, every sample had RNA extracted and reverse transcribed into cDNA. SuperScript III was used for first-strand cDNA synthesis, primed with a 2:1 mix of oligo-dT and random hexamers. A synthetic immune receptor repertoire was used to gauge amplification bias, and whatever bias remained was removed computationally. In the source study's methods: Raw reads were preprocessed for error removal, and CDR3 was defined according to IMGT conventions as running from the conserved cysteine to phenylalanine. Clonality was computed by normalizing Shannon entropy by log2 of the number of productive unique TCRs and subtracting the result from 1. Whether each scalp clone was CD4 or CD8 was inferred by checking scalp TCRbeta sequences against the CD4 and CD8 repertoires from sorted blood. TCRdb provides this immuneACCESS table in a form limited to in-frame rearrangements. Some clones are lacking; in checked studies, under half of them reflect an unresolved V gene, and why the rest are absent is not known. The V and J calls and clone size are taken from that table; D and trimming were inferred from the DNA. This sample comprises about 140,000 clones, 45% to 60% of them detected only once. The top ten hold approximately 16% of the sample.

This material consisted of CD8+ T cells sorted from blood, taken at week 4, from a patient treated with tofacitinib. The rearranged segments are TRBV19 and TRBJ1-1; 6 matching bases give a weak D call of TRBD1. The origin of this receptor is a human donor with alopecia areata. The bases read TGTGCCAGTACCTTAGACAGGCTGAACACTGAAGCTTTCTTT. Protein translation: CASTLDRLNTEAFF.